This T cell receptor beta chain was sequenced for a study of blood T cell repertoires in COVID-19. Study in general: From T cells, B-cell-depleted T cells, or PBMCs came the material, which was cDNA or gDNA.

Cohort placement rested on clinical history that participants reported themselves. Trimming removed 2 bases at V and 15 bases at J, with 8 bases between. The CDR3 loop spans 11 amino acids. Looked up from germline, CDR1 is SGHTA and CDR2 is FQGNSA. Profiled with immunoSEQ multiplex PCR; TCRdb holds only in-frame clones, not every one. The sample carries 150,000 or so clones, around 80% recorded once. The sequenced material came from PBMCs or T cells enriched from blood (not recorded which). This clonotype originated in a man between 50 and 59 years old who had recovered from COVID-19. The rearrangement links TRBV7-2 to TRBJ1-6, with D hard to call. CDR3 nucleotide sequence: TGTGCCAGCAGCTTATCTCCTCTCCTCCACTTT. As protein: CASSLSPLLHF. Full variable domain (rest looked up from reference TRBV7-2 and TRBJ1-6): GAGVSQSPSNKVTEKGKDVELRCDPISGHTALYWYRQSLGQGLEFLIYFQGNSAPDKSGLPSDRFSAERTGGSVSTLTIQRTQQEDSAVYLCASSLSPLLHFGNGTRLTVT.